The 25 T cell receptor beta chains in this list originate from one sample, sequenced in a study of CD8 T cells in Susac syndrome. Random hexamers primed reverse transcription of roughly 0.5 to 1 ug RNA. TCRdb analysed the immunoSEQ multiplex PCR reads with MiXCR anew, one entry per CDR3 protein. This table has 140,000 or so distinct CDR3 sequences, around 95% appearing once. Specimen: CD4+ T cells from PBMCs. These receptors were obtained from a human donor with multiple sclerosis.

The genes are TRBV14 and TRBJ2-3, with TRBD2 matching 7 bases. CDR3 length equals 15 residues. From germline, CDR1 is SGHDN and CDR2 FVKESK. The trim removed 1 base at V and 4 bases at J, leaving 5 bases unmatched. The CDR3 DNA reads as TGTGCCAGCAGCCAAGTTGCGGGAGTTGCAGATACGCAGTATTTT. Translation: CASSQVAGVADTQYF.

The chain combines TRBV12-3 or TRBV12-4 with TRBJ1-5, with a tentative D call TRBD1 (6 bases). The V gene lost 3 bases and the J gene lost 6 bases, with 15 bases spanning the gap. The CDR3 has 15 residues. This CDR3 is CASSFTGQTIQPQHF. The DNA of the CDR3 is TGTGCCAGCAGTTTTACTGGACAGACTATTCAGCCCCAGCATTTT.

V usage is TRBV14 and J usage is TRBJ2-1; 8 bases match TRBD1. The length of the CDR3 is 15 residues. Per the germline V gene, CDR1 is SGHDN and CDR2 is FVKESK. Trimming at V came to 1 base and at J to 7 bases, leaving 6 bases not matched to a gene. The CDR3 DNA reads TGTGCCAGCAGCCAAGTGGACAGGGATGAGAATGAGCAGTTCTTC. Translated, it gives CASSQVDRDENEQFF.

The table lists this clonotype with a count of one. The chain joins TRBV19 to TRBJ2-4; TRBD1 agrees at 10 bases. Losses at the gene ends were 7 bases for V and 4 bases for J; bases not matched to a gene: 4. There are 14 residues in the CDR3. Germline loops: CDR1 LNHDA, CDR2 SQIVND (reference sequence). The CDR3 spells CASTEGQGKNIQYF. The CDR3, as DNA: TGTGCCAGTACTGAGGGACAGGGGAAAAACATTCAGTACTTC.

The CDR3 loop is CASSLARGGADTQYF. In nucleotides, the CDR3 is TGCGCCAGCAGCTTGGCTCGGGGTGGAGCAGATACGCAGTATTTT. This sequence joins TRBV5-1 and TRBJ2-3; maybe TRBD2 (5 bases). The V gene's germline CDR1 is SGHRS and CDR2 YFSETQ. This CDR3 is built from 15 residues. V shed 0 bases and J shed 4 bases, with 12 bases lying between them.

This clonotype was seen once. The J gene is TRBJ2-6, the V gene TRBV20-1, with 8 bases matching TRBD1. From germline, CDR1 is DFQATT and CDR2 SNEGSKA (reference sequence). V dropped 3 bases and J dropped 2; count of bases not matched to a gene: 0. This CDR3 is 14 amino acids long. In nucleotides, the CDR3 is TGCAGTGCTAGCAGGGGGCCTGGGGCCAACGTCCTGACTTTC. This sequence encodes CSASRGPGANVLTF.

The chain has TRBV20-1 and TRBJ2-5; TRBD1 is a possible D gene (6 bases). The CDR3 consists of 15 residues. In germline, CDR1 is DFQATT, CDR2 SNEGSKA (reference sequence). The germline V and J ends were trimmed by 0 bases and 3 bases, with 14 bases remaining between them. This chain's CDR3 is CSARDLGRGKETQYF. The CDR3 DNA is TGCAGTGCTAGAGATCTCGGCAGGGGCAAAGAGACCCAGTACTTC.

CDR3 region: CASSPQGTANYGYTF. Here the CDR3 DNA reads TGTGCCAGCAGTCCACAGGGGACCGCTAACTATGGCTACACCTTC. V and J are TRBV12-3 or TRBV12-4 and TRBJ1-2, with 7 bases that match TRBD1. V trimming: 5 bases; J trimming: 0 bases; junction bases outside the gene matches: 6. The CDR3 consists of 15 residues.

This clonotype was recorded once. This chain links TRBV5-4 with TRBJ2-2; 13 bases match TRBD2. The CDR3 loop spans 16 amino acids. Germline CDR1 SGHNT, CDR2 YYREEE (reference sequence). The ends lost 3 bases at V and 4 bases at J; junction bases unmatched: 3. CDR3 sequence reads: CASSSTSGRVTGELFF. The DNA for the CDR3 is TGTGCCAGCAGCTCCACTAGCGGGAGGGTCACCGGGGAGCTGTTTTTT.

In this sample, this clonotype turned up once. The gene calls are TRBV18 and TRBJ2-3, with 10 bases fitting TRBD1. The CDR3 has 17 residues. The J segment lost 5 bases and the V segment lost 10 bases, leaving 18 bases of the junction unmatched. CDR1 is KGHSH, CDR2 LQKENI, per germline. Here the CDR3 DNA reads TGTGCCAATCCACCACGGTGGATTGGACAGGGGGTAGATACGCAGTATTTT. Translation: CANPPRWIGQGVDTQYF.

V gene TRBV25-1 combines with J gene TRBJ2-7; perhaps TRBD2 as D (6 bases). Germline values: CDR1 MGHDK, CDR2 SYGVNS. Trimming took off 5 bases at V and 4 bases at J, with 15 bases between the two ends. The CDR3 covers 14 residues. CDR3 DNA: TGTGCCAGCAGTCGCGGGAAGGTCGTTTACGAGCAGTACTTC. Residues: CASSRGKVVYEQYF.

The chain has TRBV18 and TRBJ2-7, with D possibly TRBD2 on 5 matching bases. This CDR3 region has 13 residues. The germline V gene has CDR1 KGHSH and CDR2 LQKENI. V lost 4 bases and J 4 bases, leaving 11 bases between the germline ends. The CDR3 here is CASSLRAVYEQYF. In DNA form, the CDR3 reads TGTGCCAGCTCACTCCGAGCGGTTTACGAGCAGTACTTC.

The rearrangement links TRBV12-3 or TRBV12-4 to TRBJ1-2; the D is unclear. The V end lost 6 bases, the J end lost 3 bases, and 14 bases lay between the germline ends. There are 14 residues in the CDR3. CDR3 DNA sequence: TGTGCCAGCAGCGCCTCTCGGAGGCACTATGGCTACACCTTC. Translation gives CASSASRRHYGYTF.

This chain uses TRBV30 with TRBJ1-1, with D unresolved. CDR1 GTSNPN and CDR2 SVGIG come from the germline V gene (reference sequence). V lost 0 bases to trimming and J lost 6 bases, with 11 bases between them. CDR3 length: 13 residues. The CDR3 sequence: CAWSVRVDAEAFF. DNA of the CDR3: TGTGCCTGGAGTGTTAGGGTGGACGCTGAAGCTTTCTTT.

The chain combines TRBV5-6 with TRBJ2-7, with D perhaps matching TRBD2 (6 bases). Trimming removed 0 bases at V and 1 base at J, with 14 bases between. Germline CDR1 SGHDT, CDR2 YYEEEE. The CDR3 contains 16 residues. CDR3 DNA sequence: TGTGCCAGCAGCTTGGATGGGCGGGGCTGGTCCTACGAGCAGTACTTC. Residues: CASSLDGRGWSYEQYF.

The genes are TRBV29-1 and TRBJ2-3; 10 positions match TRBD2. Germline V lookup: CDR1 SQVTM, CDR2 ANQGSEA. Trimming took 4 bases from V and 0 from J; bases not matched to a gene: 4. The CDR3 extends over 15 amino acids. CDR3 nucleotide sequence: TGCAGCGTTGTCCTAGCGGGGGATAGCACAGATACGCAGTATTTT. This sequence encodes CSVVLAGDSTDTQYF.

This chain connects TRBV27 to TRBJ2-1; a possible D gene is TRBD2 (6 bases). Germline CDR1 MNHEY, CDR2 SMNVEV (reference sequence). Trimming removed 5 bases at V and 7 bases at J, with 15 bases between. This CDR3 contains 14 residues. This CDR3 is CASSVDRGINEQFF. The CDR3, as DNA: TGTGCCAGCAGTGTCGACCGGGGGATAAATGAGCAGTTCTTC.

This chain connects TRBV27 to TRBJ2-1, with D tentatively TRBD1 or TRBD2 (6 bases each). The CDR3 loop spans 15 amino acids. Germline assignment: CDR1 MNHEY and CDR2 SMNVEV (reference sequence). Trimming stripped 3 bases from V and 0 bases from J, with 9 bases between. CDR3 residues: CASSFEGGSYNEQFF. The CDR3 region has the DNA TGTGCCAGCAGTTTCGAGGGGGGCTCCTACAATGAGCAGTTCTTC.

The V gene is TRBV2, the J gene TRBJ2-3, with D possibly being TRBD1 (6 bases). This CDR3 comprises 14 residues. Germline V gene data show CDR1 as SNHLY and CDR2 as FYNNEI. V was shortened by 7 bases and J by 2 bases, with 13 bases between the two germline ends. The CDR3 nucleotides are TGTGCCAGCAACAGGGACGGACCCACAGATACGCAGTATTTT. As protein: CASNRDGPTDTQYF.

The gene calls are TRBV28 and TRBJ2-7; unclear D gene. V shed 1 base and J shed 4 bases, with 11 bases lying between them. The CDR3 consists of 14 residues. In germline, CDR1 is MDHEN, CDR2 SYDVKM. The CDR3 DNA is TGTGCCAGCAGTTTATATGTGGGCCAGTACGAGCAGTACTTC. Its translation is CASSLYVGQYEQYF.

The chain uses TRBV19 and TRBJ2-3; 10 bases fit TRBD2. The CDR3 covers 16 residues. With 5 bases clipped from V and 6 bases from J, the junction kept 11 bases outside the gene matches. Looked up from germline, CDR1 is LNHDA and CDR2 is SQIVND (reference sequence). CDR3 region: CASSGWGSGRMDTQYF. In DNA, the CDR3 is TGTGCCAGTAGTGGGTGGGGTAGCGGGAGGATGGATACGCAGTATTTT.

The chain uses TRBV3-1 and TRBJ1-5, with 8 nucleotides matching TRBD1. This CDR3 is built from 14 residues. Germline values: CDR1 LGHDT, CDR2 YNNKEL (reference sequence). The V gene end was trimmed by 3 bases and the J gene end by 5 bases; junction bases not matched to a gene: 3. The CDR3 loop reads CASSQGTGYQPQHF. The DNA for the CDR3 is TGTGCCAGCAGCCAGGGGACAGGATATCAGCCCCAGCATTTT.

The chain's CDR3 is CSARSGARDTGYGYTF. In DNA, the CDR3 is TGCAGTGCTAGATCGGGAGCCAGGGACACCGGATATGGCTACACCTTC. The chain employs TRBV20-1 and TRBJ1-2; D may be TRBD1 (6 bases). The ends were cut back, 2 bases at V and 5 bases at J, with 21 bases in the middle. The CDR3 loop spans 16 amino acids. Looked up from germline, CDR1 is DFQATT and CDR2 is SNEGSKA (reference sequence).

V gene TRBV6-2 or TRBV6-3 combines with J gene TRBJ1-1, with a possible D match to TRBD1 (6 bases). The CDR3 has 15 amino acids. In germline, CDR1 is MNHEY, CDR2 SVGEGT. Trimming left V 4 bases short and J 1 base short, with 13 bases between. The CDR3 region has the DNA TGTGCCAGCAGTTCCATCGGACAGCAGAACACTGAAGCTTTCTTT. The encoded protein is CASSSIGQQNTEAFF.

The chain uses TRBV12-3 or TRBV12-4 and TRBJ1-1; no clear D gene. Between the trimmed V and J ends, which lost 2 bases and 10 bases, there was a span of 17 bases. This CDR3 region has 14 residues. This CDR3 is CASSLSLGRGGAFF. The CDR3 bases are TGTGCCAGCAGTTTATCCCTGGGTAGAGGCGGAGCTTTCTTT.